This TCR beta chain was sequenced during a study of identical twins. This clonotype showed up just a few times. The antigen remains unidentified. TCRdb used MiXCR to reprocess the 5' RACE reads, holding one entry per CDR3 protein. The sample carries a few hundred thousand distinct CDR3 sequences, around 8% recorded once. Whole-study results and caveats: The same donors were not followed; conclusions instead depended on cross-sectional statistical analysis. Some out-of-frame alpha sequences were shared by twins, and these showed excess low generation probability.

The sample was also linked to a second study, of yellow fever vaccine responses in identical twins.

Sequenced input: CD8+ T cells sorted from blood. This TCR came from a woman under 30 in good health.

CDR3 nucleotides: TGTGCCAGCAGCCCACTAGCGGCACCCTACGAGCAGTACTTC. This gives the protein CASSPLAAPYEQYF. This chain uses TRBV12-3 or TRBV12-4 with TRBJ2-7; 8 nucleotides line up with TRBD2. The V and J ends lost 6 bases and 2 bases, in that order; junction bases with no gene match: 6. The CDR3 runs to 14 residues.